This TCR beta chain was sequenced in a study of cytomegalovirus exposure and HLA in healthy donors. The CDR3 is 15 residues long. CDR1 and CDR2 from the germline V gene are MGHRA and YSYEKL. V lost 0 bases and J 3 bases, leaving 12 bases between the germline ends. General study points: According to the study, roughly 160 TCR beta chains were cytomegalovirus-associated.

Those who donated were healthy bone marrow donors. Worth noting for this clone: The antigen remains unidentified.

Use of 60 Vbeta and 13 Jbeta primers characterized the PCR. Under the authors' procedure: Later, roughly 77 million unique TCR beta chains were counted in an analysis, and approximately 10 million of them were shared. The table came from immunoSEQ multiplex PCR; TCRdb's copy has only in-frame clones and leaves some out. V, J and clone size are those of that table, while D and trimming were read from the DNA. The sample shows around 200,000 clones, approximately 80% of them seen only once. V and J are TRBV4-1 and TRBJ2-7; tentatively, D is TRBD2 (5 bases). The sequencing input was PBMCs. This clonotype was sampled from a boy aged 5 to 17 in good health and CMV-seronegative. Written as DNA, the CDR3 is TGCGCCAGCAGCCAAGATGAGCTTCGGGGCTACGAGCAGTACTTC. Protein sequence: CASSQDELRGYEQYF.